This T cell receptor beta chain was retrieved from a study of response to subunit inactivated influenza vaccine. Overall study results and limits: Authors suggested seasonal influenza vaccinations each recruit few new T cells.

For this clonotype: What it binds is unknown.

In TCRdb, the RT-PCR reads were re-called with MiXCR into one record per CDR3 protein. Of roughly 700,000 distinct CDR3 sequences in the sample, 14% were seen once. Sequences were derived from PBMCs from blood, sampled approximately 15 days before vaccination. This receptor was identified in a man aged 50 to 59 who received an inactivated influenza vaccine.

The CDR3 sequence: CATGPGLYNEQFF. The CDR3 DNA sequence: TGTGCCACCGGGCCCGGGCTGTACAATGAGCAGTTCTTC. The rearrangement uses TRBV15 and TRBJ2-1; D is undetermined. The CDR3 runs 13 residues. Per the germline V gene, CDR1 is LNHNV and CDR2 is YYDKDF (reference sequence). Trimming cost V 8 bases and J 4 bases, with 12 bases left between them.